A selection of T cell receptor beta chains follows, all from one sample in a study of blood T cell repertoires in COVID-19. Profiled with immunoSEQ multiplex PCR; TCRdb holds only in-frame clones, not every one. The sample includes about 19,000 clones, roughly 90% of them seen just once. Input material: peripheral blood. The receptors come from a human donor in a cohort sampled during active COVID-19. The donor label of this sample is uncertain. Each CDR3 is given with its conserved first and last residue.

V gene: TRBV5-4
CDR3 protein: CASSPGGTSRYNEQFF

V gene: TRBV2
CDR3 protein: CASSGGSAYEKLFF

V gene: TRBV18
CDR3 protein: CASSLAGGPYNEQFF

V gene: TRBV5-1
CDR3 protein: CASSIQGANYGYTF

V gene: TRBV28
CDR3 protein: CASSNPGSGANVLTF

V gene: TRBV16
CDR3 protein: CASSQRGLLTNTEAFF

V gene: TRBV5-1
CDR3 protein: CASSLAGAGAYNEQFF

V gene: TRBV5-5
CDR3 protein: CASSARTGKETQYF

V gene: TRBV2
CDR3 protein: CASRKEWGLAGADPYNEQFF

V gene: TRBV11-2
CDR3 protein: CASSPSSNYGYTF

V gene: TRBV24-1
CDR3 protein: CATSDPGGGSGYNEQFF

V gene: TRBV2
CDR3 protein: CASKGDSNQPQHF

V gene: TRBV30
CDR3 protein: CAWSPPTSGRFYEQYF

V gene: TRBV5-4
CDR3 protein: CASTREGTRDTQYF

V gene: TRBV20-1
CDR3 protein: CSASPSGTTDTQYF

V gene: TRBV3-1/TRBV3-2
CDR3 protein: CASSSPWAGEGETQYF

V gene: TRBV28
CDR3 protein: CASSLTAGDTQYF

V gene: TRBV3-1/TRBV3-2
CDR3 protein: CASSQDLNTEAFF

V gene: TRBV29-1
CDR3 protein: CSVASSSGGIEQYF

V gene: TRBV19
CDR3 protein: CASSKLTSGSSSSYEQYF

V gene: TRBV7-9
CDR3 protein: CASGAFEKLFF

V gene: TRBV7-9
CDR3 protein: CASSLGASGLYNEQFF

V gene: TRBV5-1
CDR3 protein: CASSFGTSGWSGYEQYF

V gene: TRBV7-6
CDR3 protein: CASSLSGQETQYF

V gene: TRBV6-5
CDR3 protein: CASSGLHNQPQHF

V gene: TRBV24-1
CDR3 protein: CATSDHDREQFF

V gene: TRBV5-1
CDR3 protein: CASTNPLTGQGAMYEQYF

V gene: TRBV6-6
CDR3 protein: CASSYPGTPYGYTF

V gene: TRBV7-8
CDR3 protein: CASSPPGISGNTIYF

V gene: TRBV29-1
CDR3 protein: CSAPVGGLTDGYTF

V gene: TRBV9
CDR3 protein: CASSTRDRINTGELFF

V gene: TRBV4-1
CDR3 protein: CASSLSFRDNYEQYF

V gene: TRBV28
CDR3 protein: CASSLYRGRGNTIYF

V gene: TRBV3-1/TRBV3-2
CDR3 protein: CASSHALGLAGGTNTGELFF

V gene: TRBV27
CDR3 protein: CASSGDRVREKLFF

V gene: TRBV27
CDR3 protein: CASIHQPGGAVAFF

V gene: TRBV2
CDR3 protein: CASSEFPTGVYSPLHF

V gene: TRBV5-6
CDR3 protein: CASSLLGKGAEAFF

V gene: TRBV3-1/TRBV3-2
CDR3 protein: CASSQIPRAGALDNYGYTF

V gene: TRBV30
CDR3 protein: CACSAGATNEKLFF

V gene: TRBV29-1
CDR3 protein: CSVNRGPRGETQYF

V gene: TRBV5-1
CDR3 protein: CASSLAGQANQETQYF

V gene: TRBV4-1
CDR3 protein: CASSPSGSETQYF

V gene: TRBV5-1
CDR3 protein: CASSAARREYEQYF

V gene: TRBV3-1/TRBV3-2
CDR3 protein: CASSRTALNTGELFF

V gene: TRBV5-1
CDR3 protein: CASSSRTGTYEQYF

V gene: TRBV24-1
CDR3 protein: CATSALRRGGDSTDTQYF